Presented here are 28 T cell receptor beta chains from one specimen sequenced in a study of blood T cell repertoires in COVID-19. Here immunoSEQ multiplex PCR was the method, and the copy in TCRdb shows in-frame clones only, minus some. The sample gives about 250,000 clones, more than 75% of which show up once; around 6% is in the top ten. Sequences were obtained from peripheral blood. Receptors were obtained from a woman at least 80 years old with COVID-19, enrolled during active disease.

Concerning this clone: Other DNA variants within this sample encode the same CDR3. CDR3: CASSPLTGNTEAFF. As DNA, the CDR3 is TGTGCCAGCTCACCACTCACAGGGAACACTGAAGCTTTCTTT. The chain has TRBV18 and TRBJ1-1; the D gene is possibly TRBD1 (5 bases). The CDR3 loop spans 14 amino acids. CDR1 is KGHSH and CDR2 is LQKENI in the germline V gene. V gave up 1 base and J gave up 1 base, with 7 bases separating them.

Remarks on this clone: Other DNA sequences in this specimen translate into the identical CDR3. The chain combines TRBV5-1 with TRBJ1-3, with D perhaps matching TRBD1 (5 bases). Germline lookup yields CDR1 SGHRS and CDR2 YFSETQ. The V and J ends lost 2 bases and 1 base respectively, with 7 bases between them. CDR3 length equals 14 residues. CDR3 sequence reads: CASSLGQSGNTIYF. The CDR3 nucleotides read TGCGCCAGCAGCTTAGGACAATCTGGAAACACCATATATTTT.

The V call is TRBV5-1, the J call TRBJ1-4; 9 positions agree with TRBD1. The V gene end was trimmed by 4 bases and the J gene end by 5 bases; junction bases not matched to a gene: 6. The CDR3 is 15 amino acids. CDR1 SGHRS and CDR2 YFSETQ come from the germline V gene. The CDR3 region is CASSLGQGRNEKLFF. The CDR3 nucleotides read TGCGCCAGCAGCCTCGGACAGGGGCGGAATGAAAAACTGTTTTTT.

The chain uses TRBV6-1 and TRBJ1-4; D call uncertain. This CDR3 region has 16 residues. V lost 2 bases to trimming and J lost 2 bases, with 12 bases between them. Germline V gene lookup returns CDR1 MNHNS and CDR2 SASEGT. CDR3 DNA: TGTGCCAGCAGTGAAAGGTCCCCTAGGACTAATGAAAAACTGTTTTTT. Translating it yields CASSERSPRTNEKLFF.

This chain links TRBV9 with TRBJ2-7; 8 bases are shared with TRBD1. V lost 4 bases, J lost 0 bases, and 6 bases stayed unmatched. CDR3 length equals 15 residues. Germline V gives CDR1 SGDLS, CDR2 YYNGEE. CDR3: CASSTGQGRSYEQYF. DNA of the CDR3: TGTGCCAGCAGCACCGGACAGGGCCGCTCCTACGAGCAGTACTTC.

J is TRBJ1-1 and V is TRBV7-2, with TRBD1 identical over 9 bases. There are 16 residues in the CDR3. Germline assignment: CDR1 SGHTA and CDR2 FQGNSA. The trim removed 5 bases at V and 2 bases at J, leaving 9 bases unmatched. The DNA of the CDR3 is TGTGCCAGCAGCCGTCCAGGGACAGGGAGTAACACTGAAGCTTTCTTT. Translated: CASSRPGTGSNTEAFF.

The DNA for the CDR3 is TGTGCCAGCAGCCAGGAGGGTAGAAGGAGGACCGGGGAGCTGTTTTTT. It codes for CASSQEGRRRTGELFF. The genes are TRBV5-6 and TRBJ2-2; perhaps TRBD2 as D (6 bases). Germline V CDR1 and CDR2: SGHDT, YYEEEE. This CDR3 is built from 16 residues. V was clipped by 4 bases and J by 5 bases, with 18 bases between them.

The V and J genes are TRBV10-3 and TRBJ1-2; a weak D match, TRBD1 (6 bases). The CDR3 sequence is 14 residues long. Germline V gene sequence: CDR1 ENHRY, CDR2 SYGVKD. The V and J ends lost 0 bases and 4 bases respectively, with 9 bases between them. CDR3 DNA: TGTGCCATCAGTGAGTCATCAGGGGTCTATGGCTACACCTTC. Amino acid sequence: CAISESSGVYGYTF.

The chain employs TRBV9 and TRBJ1-1; D unclear. This CDR3 comprises 17 residues. V was clipped by 2 bases and J by 3 bases, with 20 bases between them. The germline V gene has CDR1 SGDLS and CDR2 YYNGEE. CDR3 protein: CASSVSKADPFDTEAFF. Written as DNA, the CDR3 is TGTGCCAGCAGCGTTAGTAAAGCGGACCCCTTCGACACTGAAGCTTTCTTT. The full variable domain, its missing parts supplied by reference TRBV9 and TRBJ1-1, is DSGVTQTPKHLITATGQRVTLRCSPRSGDLSVYWYQQSLDQGLQFLIQYYNGEERAKGNILERFSAQQFPDLHSELNLSSLELGDSALYFCASSVSKADPFDTEAFFGQGTRLTVV.

The J gene is TRBJ1-1, the V gene TRBV6-5; D perhaps matches TRBD1 (6 bases). Trimming pared 7 bases from V and 2 bases from J, leaving 17 bases between. Germline V lookup: CDR1 MNHEY, CDR2 SVGAGI. The CDR3 is 15 residues long. The CDR3 DNA follows: TGTGCCAGCAATAGGGGGACAAAATATAACACTGAAGCTTTCTTT. It codes for CASNRGTKYNTEAFF.

This clone was seen once. The chain uses TRBV28 and TRBJ1-1, with D perhaps TRBD1 (6 bases). This CDR3 has 13 residues. Looked up from germline, CDR1 is MDHEN and CDR2 is SYDVKM. V was trimmed by 0 bases and J by 8 bases, leaving 10 bases between them. The chain's CDR3 is CASSLWGQGEAFF. The DNA of the CDR3 is TGTGCCAGCAGTTTATGGGGGCAGGGGGAAGCTTTCTTT.

In this sample, this clone turned up once. The chain carries TRBV5-1 and TRBJ2-1; 11 positions match TRBD2. This CDR3 region has 16 residues. Germline V gives CDR1 SGHRS, CDR2 YFSETQ. V lost 4 bases, J lost 6 bases, and 9 bases stayed unmatched. The CDR3 region has the DNA TGCGCCAGCAGCCTTGGGAGTAGCGGGGGGGCCAATGAGCAGTTCTTC. Encoded protein: CASSLGSSGGANEQFF.

This chain uses TRBV14 with TRBJ2-7; 11 bases are shared with TRBD1. Losses at the gene ends were 2 bases for V and 12 bases for J; bases not matched to a gene: 6. Germline V gene sequence: CDR1 SGHDN, CDR2 FVKESK. This CDR3 contains 13 residues. This CDR3 is CASSQQGTGGLYF. CDR3 sequence (DNA): TGTGCCAGCAGCCAACAGGGGACAGGGGGTTTGTACTTC.

J is TRBJ2-1 and V is TRBV5-1; 9 nucleotides align to TRBD1. There are 15 residues in the CDR3. The V and J ends lost 0 bases and 9 bases, in that order; junction bases with no gene match: 7. CDR1 and CDR2 (germline): SGHRS, YFSETQ. The CDR3 loop is CASSLEGQGRGEQFF. Written as DNA, the CDR3 is TGCGCCAGCAGCTTGGAAGGACAGGGGAGGGGTGAGCAGTTCTTC.

The chain has TRBV21-1 and TRBJ1-5; TRBD1 was called by the table and not checked on the DNA. TRBV21-1 is a pseudogene segment. This CDR3 has 16 residues. The CDR3 region is CASRRRLTGGDQPQHF. The CDR3 bases are TGTGCCAGCAGAAGAAGGCTGACAGGGGGCGACCAGCCCCAGCATTTT.

This clone has a single count. This chain uses TRBV11-2 with TRBJ1-1, with 7 bases matching TRBD1. The CDR3 spans 14 residues. J lost 4 bases, V lost 2 bases, and 4 bases had no gene match. From germline, CDR1 is SGHAT and CDR2 FQNNGV. The CDR3 here is CASSLTGAVTEAFF. The CDR3 coding sequence is TGTGCCAGCAGCTTAACAGGGGCTGTCACTGAAGCTTTCTTT. The full variable domain, in which reference TRBV11-2 and TRBJ1-1 provide the parts outside the CDR3, is EAGVAQSPRYKIIEKRQSVAFWCNPISGHATLYWYQQILGQGPKLLIQFQNNGVVDDSQLPKDRFSAERLKGVDSTLKIQPAKLEDSAVYLCASSLTGAVTEAFFGQGTRLTVV.

This chain connects TRBV7-2 to TRBJ1-4; perhaps TRBD1 as D (6 bases). Trimming removed 2 bases from V and 8 bases from J, with 12 bases in between. The CDR3 totals 14 residues. CDR1 is SGHTA and CDR2 is FQGNSA in the germline V gene. The CDR3: CASSLQGLGEKLFF. The CDR3 nucleotides read TGTGCCAGCAGCTTACAGGGGCTTGGGGAAAAACTGTTTTTT.

The CDR3 region is CASSLSGVSYEQYF. CDR3 in DNA: TGTGCCAGCAGCTTGAGCGGGGTCTCCTACGAGCAGTACTTC. The chain joins TRBV5-4 to TRBJ2-7, with 7 bases fitting TRBD2. Looked up from germline, CDR1 is SGHNT and CDR2 is YYREEE (reference sequence). The V segment lost 1 base and the J segment 0 bases; nucleotides outside the gene matches: 1. CDR3 length equals 14 residues.

The rearrangement links TRBV5-1 to TRBJ2-2, with a tentative D call TRBD2 (6 bases). Trimming stripped 7 bases from V and 0 bases from J, with 10 bases between. The CDR3 loop spans 14 amino acids. Germline CDR1 is SGHRS and CDR2 is YFSETQ. CDR3: CASQVAANTGELFF. CDR3 nucleotide sequence: TGCGCCAGCCAAGTAGCGGCGAACACCGGGGAGCTGTTTTTT.

This clone was detected only once. The J gene is TRBJ2-2, the V gene TRBV18; TRBD2 aligns across 10 bases. Looked up from germline, CDR1 is KGHSH and CDR2 is LQKENI. The CDR3 consists of 15 residues. The V gene end was trimmed by 5 bases and the J gene end by 4 bases; junction bases not matched to a gene: 4. CDR3 nucleotide sequence: TGTGCCAGCTCATCTAGCGGGGGTTCCACCGGGGAGCTGTTTTTT. It yields the protein CASSSSGGSTGELFF.

The sample holds a few counts of this clone. The germline gene is not matched at one end of the junction; a read error may be the cause. The chain links TRBV27 to TRBJ1-6; no reliable D call. CDR1 and CDR2 from the germline V gene are MNHEY and SMNVEV (reference sequence). The CDR3 is 14 residues long. The CDR3 nucleotides are TGTGCCAGCAGTTTAACTCGGGTTAATGCACCCCTCCACTTT. Protein sequence: CASSLTRVNAPLHF.

V and J are TRBV19 and TRBJ1-1, with 7 bases lining up with TRBD1. The V segment lost 5 bases and the J segment 6 bases; nucleotides outside the gene matches: 9. The CDR3 extends over 14 amino acids. Germline V CDR1 and CDR2: LNHDA, SQIVND (reference sequence). CDR3 sequence (DNA): TGTGCCAGTAGTGAGGGGGCCGAGGGGGCTGAAGCTTTCTTT. Amino acids: CASSEGAEGAEAFF.

This clone was observed a single time. This chain uses TRBV6-2 or TRBV6-3 with TRBJ2-5; tentatively, D is TRBD1 (5 bases). Trimming pared 4 bases from V and 0 bases from J, leaving 12 bases between. In germline, CDR1 is MNHEY, CDR2 SVGEGT. CDR3 size: 15 residues. The CDR3 DNA is TGTGCCAGCAGTTCCCAAAAGGGGTACCAAGAGACCCAGTACTTC. Translated, it gives CASSSQKGYQETQYF.

This clone came up once. The chain is built from TRBV1 and TRBJ1-1; the table's D call of TRBD1 was not tested on the DNA. TRBV1 is annotated as a pseudogene. CDR3 length: 18 amino acids. CDR3 bases: TGCACCAGCAGCCAGCCTGAGACAGGGGCGAACCAGAACACTGAAGCTTTCTTT. It yields the protein CTSSQPETGANQNTEAFF.

The sample holds a few counts of this clone. The chain recombines TRBV28 with TRBJ1-5; TRBD1 is a possible D gene (6 bases). The germline V gene encodes CDR1 MDHEN and CDR2 SYDVKM. This CDR3 contains 14 residues. V was trimmed by 5 bases and J by 3 bases, leaving 11 bases between them. The CDR3 reads CASSLNRANQPQHF. The CDR3 DNA sequence: TGTGCCAGCAGTCTGAACAGGGCCAATCAGCCCCAGCATTTT.

The V and J genes are TRBV6-6 and TRBJ1-2, with a weak D call TRBD1 (5 bases). V was pared by 7 bases and J by 4 bases, with 10 bases between. The CDR3 has 12 amino acids. CDR1 and CDR2 (germline): MNHNY, SVGAGI (reference sequence). Here the CDR3 reads CASNLQGYGYTF. The CDR3 DNA follows: TGTGCCAGCAACCTGCAGGGCTATGGCTACACCTTC.

The gene calls are TRBV7-9 and TRBJ1-2; TRBD1 aligns across 11 bases. The CDR3 covers 16 residues. CDR1 is SEHNR and CDR2 is FQNEAQ in the germline V gene (reference sequence). The ends lost 0 bases at V and 5 bases at J; junction bases unmatched: 5. DNA of the CDR3: TGTGCCAGCAGCTTAGCCTCGGGACAGGGGGGGTATGGCTACACCTTC. As protein: CASSLASGQGGYGYTF. Supplemented by reference TRBV7-9 and TRBJ1-2, the full variable domain reads DTGVSQNPRHKITKRGQNVTFRCDPISEHNRLYWYRQTLGQGPEFLTYFQNEAQLEKSRLLSDRFSAERPKGSFSTLEIQRTEQGDSAMYLCASSLASGQGGYGYTFGSGTRLTVV.

V usage is TRBV2 and J usage is TRBJ1-4; a weak D match, TRBD1 (6 bases). CDR3 size: 15 residues. Germline assignment: CDR1 SNHLY and CDR2 FYNNEI. V was shortened by 5 bases and J by 7 bases, with 17 bases between the two germline ends. CDR3 in DNA: TGTGCCAGCAGTTTCCAAGGCAGGGGAATTGAAAAACTGTTTTTT. It encodes CASSFQGRGIEKLFF.